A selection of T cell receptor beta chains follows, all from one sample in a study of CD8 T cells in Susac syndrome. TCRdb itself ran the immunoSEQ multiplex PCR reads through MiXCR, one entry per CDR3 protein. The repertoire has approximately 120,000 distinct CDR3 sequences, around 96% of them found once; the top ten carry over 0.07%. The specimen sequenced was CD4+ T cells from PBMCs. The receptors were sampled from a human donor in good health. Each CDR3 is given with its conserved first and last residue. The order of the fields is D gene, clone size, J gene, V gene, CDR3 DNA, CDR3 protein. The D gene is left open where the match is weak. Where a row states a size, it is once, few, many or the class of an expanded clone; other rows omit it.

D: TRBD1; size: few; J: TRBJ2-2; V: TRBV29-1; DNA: TGCAGCGCTGACAGGGGGCGGACCGGGGAGCTGTTTTTT; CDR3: CSADRGRTGELFF
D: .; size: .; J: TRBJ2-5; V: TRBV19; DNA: TGTGCCAGTAGTATCGAGGGGGAGACCCAGTACTTC; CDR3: CASSIEGETQYF
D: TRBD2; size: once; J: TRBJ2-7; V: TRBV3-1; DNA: TGTGCCAGCAGCCAAGATATGAGCGGGGCCGCCTACGAGCAGTACTTC; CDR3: CASSQDMSGAAYEQYF
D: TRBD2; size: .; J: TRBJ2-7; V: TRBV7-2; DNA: TGTGCCAGCAGCTACGGGACTAGCGGGAGCTACGAGCAGTACTTC; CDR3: CASSYGTSGSYEQYF
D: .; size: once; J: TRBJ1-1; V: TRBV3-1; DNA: TGTGCCAGCAGCCGAACGCGGGGGATGAACACTGAAGCTTTCTTT; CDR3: CASSRTRGMNTEAFF
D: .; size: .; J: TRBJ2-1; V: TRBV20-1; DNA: TGCAGTGCTAGAGATGACAGAGCCGGCTCCTACAATGAGCAGTTCTTC; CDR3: CSARDDRAGSYNEQFF
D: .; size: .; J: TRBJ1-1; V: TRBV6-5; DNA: TGTGCCAGCAGTTACCTGAGGAAGACTGAAGCTTTCTTT; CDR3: CASSYLRKTEAFF
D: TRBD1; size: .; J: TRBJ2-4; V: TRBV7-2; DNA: TGTGCCAGCAGCTTAGGGACAGGGGGCATTCAGTACTTC; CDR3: CASSLGTGGIQYF
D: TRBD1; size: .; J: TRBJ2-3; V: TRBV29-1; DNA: TGCAGCGTTTTGACACAGGGGGCAGCAGATACGCAGTATTTT; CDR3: CSVLTQGAADTQYF
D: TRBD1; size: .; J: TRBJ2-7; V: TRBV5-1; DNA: TGCGCCAGCAGCCTTCCCGGGACAGGGATTAACGAGCAGTACTTC; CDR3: CASSLPGTGINEQYF
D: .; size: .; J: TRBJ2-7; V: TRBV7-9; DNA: TGTGCCAGCAGCTCCGTCGCCCCTCAGTACTTC; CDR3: CASSSVAPQYF
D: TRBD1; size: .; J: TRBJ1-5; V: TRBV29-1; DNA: TGCAGCGTTGTGGACAGGGGGCCGGGTCAGCCCCAGCATTTT; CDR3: CSVVDRGPGQPQHF
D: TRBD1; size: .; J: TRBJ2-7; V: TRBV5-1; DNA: TGCGCCAGCAGCGTTACCGGGACAGTTTCCTACGAGCAGTACTTC; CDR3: CASSVTGTVSYEQYF
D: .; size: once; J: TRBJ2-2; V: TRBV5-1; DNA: TGCGCCAGCAGCCGAGACACTGCCGGAGGGGAGCTGTTTTTT; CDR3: CASSRDTAGGELFF
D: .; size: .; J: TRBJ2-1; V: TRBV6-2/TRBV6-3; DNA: TGTGCCAGCAGTTACTCAGACAATGAGCAGTTCTTC; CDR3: CASSYSDNEQFF
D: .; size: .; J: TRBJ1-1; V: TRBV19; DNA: TGTGCCAGTACCTGGGGCCTAGAAGGGACTGAAGCTTTCTTT; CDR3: CASTWGLEGTEAFF
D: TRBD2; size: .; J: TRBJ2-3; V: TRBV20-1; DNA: TGCAGTGCCGCGTTCCGAGCGGGGGGGGATACGCAGTATTTT; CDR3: CSAAFRAGGDTQYF
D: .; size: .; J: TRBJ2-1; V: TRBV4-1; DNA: TGCGCCAGCAGCCTCGCAACCGGGCCCGACCCAAGCTCCTACAATGAGCAGTTCTTC; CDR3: CASSLATGPDPSSYNEQFF
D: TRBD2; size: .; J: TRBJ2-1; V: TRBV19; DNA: TGTGCCAGTGAGCCTTCGGGGTTAGCGGGAAAAGGCAATGAGCAGTTCTTC; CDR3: CASEPSGLAGKGNEQFF
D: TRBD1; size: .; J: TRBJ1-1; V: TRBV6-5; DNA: TGTGCCAGCGCAGGGGGAATTGGAGCTTTCTTT; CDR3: CASAGGIGAFF
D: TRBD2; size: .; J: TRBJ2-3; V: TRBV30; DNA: TGTGCCTGGAGTTGGCGGGAGAGATCCACAGATACGCAGTATTTT; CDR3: CAWSWRERSTDTQYF
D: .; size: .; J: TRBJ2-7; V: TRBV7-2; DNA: TGTGCCAGCAGCTTGAGCGGTAGCTCCTACGAGCAGTACTTC; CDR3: CASSLSGSSYEQYF
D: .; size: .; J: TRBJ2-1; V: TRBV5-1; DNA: TGCGCCAGCAGCTCGGTTTCCTACCAACTTTACAATGAGCAGTTCTTC; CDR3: CASSSVSYQLYNEQFF
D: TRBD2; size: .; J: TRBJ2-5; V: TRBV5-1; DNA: TGCGCCAGCAGCTTGGGGACTAGAGATTCGGAGACCCAGTACTTC; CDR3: CASSLGTRDSETQYF
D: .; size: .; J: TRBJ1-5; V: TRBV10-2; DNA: TGCGCCAGCAGTGATCCTTCCCAGCCCCAGCATTTT; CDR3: CASSDPSQPQHF
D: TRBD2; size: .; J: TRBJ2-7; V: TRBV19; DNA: TGTGCCAGTAGTATAGGTCGAGCGGGACTAGCGGGAGCCCACGAGCAGTACTTC; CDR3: CASSIGRAGLAGAHEQYF
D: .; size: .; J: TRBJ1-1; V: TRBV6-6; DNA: TGTGCCAGCAGTCCCGACAGAAAGAACACTGAAGCTTTCTTT; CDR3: CASSPDRKNTEAFF
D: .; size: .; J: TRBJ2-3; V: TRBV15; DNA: TGTGCCACCAGCAGAGGCAAGGAAGATACGCAGTATTTT; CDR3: CATSRGKEDTQYF
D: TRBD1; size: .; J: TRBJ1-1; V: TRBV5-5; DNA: TGTGCCAGCAGCTTGGGGGACAGGGTAACCACTGAAGCTTTCTTT; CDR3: CASSLGDRVTTEAFF
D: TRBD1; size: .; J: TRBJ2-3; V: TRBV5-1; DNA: TGCGCCAGCAGCTTGCAGGGGGAAAATACGCAGTATTTT; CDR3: CASSLQGENTQYF
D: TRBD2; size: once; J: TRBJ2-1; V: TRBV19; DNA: TGTGCCAGTAGTATCTTAGCGGGAGTATTGTACAATGAGCAGTTCTTC; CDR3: CASSILAGVLYNEQFF
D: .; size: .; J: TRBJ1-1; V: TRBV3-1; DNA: TGTGCCAGCAGCCAAAATAACAGGGAACACGCTTTCTTT; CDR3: CASSQNNREHAFF
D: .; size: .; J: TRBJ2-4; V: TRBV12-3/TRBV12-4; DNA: TGTGCCAGCAGTCTGTGGGGGGAGAACATTCAGTACTTC; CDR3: CASSLWGENIQYF
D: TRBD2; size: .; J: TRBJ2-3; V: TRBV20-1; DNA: TGCAGTGCTAGGGGACTAGCGGAAGGCACAGATACGCAGTATTTT; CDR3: CSARGLAEGTDTQYF
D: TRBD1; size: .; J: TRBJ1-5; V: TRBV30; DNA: TGTGCCTGGAGTTCAACAGGGGGTCCCCAGCATTTT; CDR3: CAWSSTGGPQHF
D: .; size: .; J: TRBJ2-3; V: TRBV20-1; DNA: TGCAGTGCTAGAGCTCCCACGGGATCGGCCTCGGATACGCAGTATTTT; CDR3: CSARAPTGSASDTQYF
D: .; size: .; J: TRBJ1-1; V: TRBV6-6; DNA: TGTGCCAGCAGTTACTCCGGAGGAGGGTCCACTGAAGCTTTCTTT; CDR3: CASSYSGGGSTEAFF
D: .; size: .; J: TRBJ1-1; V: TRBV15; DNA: TGTGCCACCAGCGGTGATTCTCGACGGAGGGTCCAAATGAACACTGAAGCTTTCTTT; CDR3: CATSGDSRRRVQMNTEAFF
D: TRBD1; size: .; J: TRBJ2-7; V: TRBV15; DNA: TGTGCCACCAGCAGAGAAGGGGGCAGTACGTACGAGCAGTACTTC; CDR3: CATSREGGSTYEQYF
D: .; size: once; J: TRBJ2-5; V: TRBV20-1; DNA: TGCAGTGCTAGAGTTCAAAATAGGGGGGTAGGGGAGACCCAGTACTTC; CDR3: CSARVQNRGVGETQYF